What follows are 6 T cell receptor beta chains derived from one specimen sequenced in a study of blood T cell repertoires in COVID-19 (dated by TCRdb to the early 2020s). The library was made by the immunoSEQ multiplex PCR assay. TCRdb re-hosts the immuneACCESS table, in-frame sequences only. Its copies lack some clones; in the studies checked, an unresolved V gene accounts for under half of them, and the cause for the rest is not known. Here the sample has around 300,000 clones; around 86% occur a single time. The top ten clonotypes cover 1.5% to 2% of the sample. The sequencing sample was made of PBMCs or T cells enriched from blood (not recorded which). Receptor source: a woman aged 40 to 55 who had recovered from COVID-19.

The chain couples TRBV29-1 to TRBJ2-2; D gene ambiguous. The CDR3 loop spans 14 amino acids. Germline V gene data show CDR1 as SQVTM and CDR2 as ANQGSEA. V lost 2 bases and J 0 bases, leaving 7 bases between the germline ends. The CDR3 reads CSVETVANTGELFF. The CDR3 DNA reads TGCAGCGTTGAAACAGTCGCGAACACCGGGGAGCTGTTTTTT.

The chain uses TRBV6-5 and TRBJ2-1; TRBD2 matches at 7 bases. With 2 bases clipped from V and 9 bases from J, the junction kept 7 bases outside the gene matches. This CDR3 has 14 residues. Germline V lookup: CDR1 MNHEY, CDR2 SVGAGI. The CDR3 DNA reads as TGTGCCAGCAGTTACGGGGCGGGAGTAGGTGAGCAGTTCTTC. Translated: CASSYGAGVGEQFF.

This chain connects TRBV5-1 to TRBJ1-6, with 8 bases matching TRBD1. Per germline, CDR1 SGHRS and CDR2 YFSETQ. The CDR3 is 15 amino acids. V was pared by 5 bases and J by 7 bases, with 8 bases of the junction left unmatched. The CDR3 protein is CASRGTGRLNSPLHF. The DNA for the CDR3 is TGCGCCAGCAGGGGGACAGGTCGTCTGAATTCACCCCTCCACTTT.

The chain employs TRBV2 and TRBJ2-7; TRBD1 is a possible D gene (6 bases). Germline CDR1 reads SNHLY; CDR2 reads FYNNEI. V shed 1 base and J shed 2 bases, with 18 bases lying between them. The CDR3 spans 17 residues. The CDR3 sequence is CASSEDYWDTNTYEQYF. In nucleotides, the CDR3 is TGTGCCAGCAGTGAAGACTATTGGGACACAAATACCTACGAGCAGTACTTC.

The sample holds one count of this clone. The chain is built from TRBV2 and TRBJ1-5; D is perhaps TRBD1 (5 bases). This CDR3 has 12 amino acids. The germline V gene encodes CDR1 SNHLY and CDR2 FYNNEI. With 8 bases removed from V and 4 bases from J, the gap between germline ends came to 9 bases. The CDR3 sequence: CASGGENQPQHF. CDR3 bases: TGTGCCAGCGGAGGGGAGAATCAGCCCCAGCATTTT.

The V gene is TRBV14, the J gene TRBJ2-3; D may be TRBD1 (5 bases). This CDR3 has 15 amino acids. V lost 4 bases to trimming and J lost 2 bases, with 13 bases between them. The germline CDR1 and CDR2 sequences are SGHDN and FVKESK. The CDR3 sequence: CASSLRSGYTDTQYF. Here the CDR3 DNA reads TGTGCCAGCAGCCTTAGATCAGGGTACACAGATACGCAGTATTTT.